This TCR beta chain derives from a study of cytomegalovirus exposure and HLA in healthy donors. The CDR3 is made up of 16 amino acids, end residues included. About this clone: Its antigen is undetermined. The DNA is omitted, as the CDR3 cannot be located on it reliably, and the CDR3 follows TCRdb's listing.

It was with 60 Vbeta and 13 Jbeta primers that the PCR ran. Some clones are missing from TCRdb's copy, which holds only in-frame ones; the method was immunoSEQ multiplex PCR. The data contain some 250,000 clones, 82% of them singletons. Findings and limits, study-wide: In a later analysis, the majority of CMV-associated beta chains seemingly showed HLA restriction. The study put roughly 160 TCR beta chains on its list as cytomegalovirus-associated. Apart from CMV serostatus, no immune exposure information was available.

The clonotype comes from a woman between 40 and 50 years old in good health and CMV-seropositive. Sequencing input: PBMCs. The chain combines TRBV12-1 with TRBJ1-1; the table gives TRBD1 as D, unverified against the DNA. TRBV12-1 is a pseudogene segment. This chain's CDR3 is CASSFGQGASCTEAFF.